This TCR gamma chain was identified during a study of intestinal T cells in coeliac disease. Across the study: TRG cohort coeliac patients averaged 16.0 years; controls averaged about 55. Study outcomes and limitations: TRD kmer-based clustering correctly classified all 20 or so biopsies in training, with reported leave-one-out accuracy of approximately 92%. Each sample likely lost a proportion of TCR sequences from degraded FFPE DNA.

There are 15 residues in the CDR3. Each case's genomic DNA was extracted from ten roughly 5.1-µm formalin-fixed paraffin-embedded scrolls. TRG repertoires were amplified with LymphoTrack primers from 200 ng of biopsy DNA. TCRdb re-called the multiplex PCR reads using CATT. The table includes over 900 gamma-chain clones, about 47% detected once. This clone came up a few times. Its specificity is unknown. Translating this DNA gives a protein that differs at residue 5 from the TCRdb one, which belongs to a much larger clone; a read error is likely, and the protein shown is this translation. The chain employs TRGV11 and TRGJP1. TRGV11 is sorted into the ORF group, with uncertain function. Input material: a duodenal biopsy. This TCR was recovered from a human donor who served as a control with a normal duodenal biopsy, not a healthy volunteer. The CDR3 here is CACWVRHPTGWFKIF. In nucleotides, the CDR3 is TGTGCCTGCTGGGTTAGGCACCCCACTGGTTGGTTCAAGATATTT.